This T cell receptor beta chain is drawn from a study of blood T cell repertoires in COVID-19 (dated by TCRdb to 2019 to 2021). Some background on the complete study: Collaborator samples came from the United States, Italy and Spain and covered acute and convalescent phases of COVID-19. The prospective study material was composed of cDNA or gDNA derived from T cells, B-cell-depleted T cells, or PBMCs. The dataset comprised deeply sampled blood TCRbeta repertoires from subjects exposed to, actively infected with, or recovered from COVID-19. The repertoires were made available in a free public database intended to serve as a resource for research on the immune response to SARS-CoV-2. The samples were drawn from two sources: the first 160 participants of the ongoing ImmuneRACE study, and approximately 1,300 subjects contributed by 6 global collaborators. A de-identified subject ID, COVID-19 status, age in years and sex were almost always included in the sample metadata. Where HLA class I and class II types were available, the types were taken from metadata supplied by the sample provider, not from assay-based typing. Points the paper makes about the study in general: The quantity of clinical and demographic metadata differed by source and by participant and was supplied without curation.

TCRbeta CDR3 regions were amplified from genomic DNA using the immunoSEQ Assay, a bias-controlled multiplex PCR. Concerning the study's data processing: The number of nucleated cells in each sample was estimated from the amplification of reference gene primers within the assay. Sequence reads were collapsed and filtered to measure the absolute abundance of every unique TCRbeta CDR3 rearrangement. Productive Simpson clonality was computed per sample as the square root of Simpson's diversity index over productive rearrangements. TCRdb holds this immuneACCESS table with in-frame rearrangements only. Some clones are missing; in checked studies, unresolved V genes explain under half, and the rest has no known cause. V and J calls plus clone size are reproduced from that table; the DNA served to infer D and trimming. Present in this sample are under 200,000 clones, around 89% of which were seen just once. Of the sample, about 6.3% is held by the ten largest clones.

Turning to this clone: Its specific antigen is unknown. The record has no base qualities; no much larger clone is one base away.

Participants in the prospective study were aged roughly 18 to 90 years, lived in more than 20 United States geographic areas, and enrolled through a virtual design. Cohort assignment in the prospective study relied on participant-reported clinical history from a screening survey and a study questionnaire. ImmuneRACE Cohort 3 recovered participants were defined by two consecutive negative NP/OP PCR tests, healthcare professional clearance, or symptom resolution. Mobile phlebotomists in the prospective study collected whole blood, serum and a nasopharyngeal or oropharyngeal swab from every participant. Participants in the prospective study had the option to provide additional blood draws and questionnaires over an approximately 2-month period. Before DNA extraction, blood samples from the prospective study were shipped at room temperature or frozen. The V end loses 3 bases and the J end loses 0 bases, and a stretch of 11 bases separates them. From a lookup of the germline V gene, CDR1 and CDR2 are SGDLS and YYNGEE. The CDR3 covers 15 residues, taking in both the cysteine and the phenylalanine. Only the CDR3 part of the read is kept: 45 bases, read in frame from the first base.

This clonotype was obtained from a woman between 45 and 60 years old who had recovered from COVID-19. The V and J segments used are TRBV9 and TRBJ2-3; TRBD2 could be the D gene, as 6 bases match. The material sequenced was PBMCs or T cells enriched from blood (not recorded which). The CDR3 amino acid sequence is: CASSGGAYSTDTQYF. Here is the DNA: TGTGCCAGCAGCGGCGGGGCGTACAGCACAGATACGCAGTATTTT. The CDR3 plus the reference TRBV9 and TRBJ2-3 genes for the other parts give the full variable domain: DSGVTQTPKHLITATGQRVTLRCSPRSGDLSVYWYQQSLDQGLQFLIQYYNGEERAKGNILERFSAQQFPDLHSELNLSSLELGDSALYFCASSGGAYSTDTQYFGPGTRLTVL.